The clone carrying this T cell receptor (beta chain) was seen more than once but under ten times. The data were obtained in a study of patients and donors after allogeneic stem cell transplantation. Per the germline V gene, CDR1 is SGDLS and CDR2 is YYNGEE. This CDR3 is 13 amino acids long. The V gene lost 0 bases and the J gene lost 10 bases, with 8 bases spanning the gap. TCRdb itself ran the RT-PCR reads through MiXCR, one entry per CDR3 protein. The profile covers around 7,000 distinct CDR3 sequences, with about 12% appearing a single time and nearly 55% taken by the ten largest. The clonotype comes from a human donor who was either an allogeneic HSCT recipient or a stem cell or donor lymphocyte infusion donor (not recorded which). It is not recorded whose cells these are; they may come from a transplant donor. V is TRBV9 and J is TRBJ1-6; D is ambiguous. The sequencing sample was made of blood, either unsorted or a sorted T cell fraction (not recorded which). CDR3 bases: TGTGCCAGCAGCGTAGCTGTACGGTCACCCCTCCACTTT. It translates to CASSVAVRSPLHF.